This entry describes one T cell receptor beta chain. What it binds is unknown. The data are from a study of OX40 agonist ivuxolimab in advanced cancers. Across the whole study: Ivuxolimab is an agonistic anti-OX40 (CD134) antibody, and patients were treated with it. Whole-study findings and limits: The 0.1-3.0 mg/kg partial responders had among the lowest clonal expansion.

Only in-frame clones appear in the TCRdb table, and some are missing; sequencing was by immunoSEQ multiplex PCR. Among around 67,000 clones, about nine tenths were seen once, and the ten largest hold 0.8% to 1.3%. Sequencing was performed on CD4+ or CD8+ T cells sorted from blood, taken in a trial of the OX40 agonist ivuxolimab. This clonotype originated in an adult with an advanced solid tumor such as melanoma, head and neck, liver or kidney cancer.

The DNA of the CDR3 is TGTGCCAGCAGCTTCTTAGGAGAACAAGAGACCCAGTACTTC. Encoded protein: CASSFLGEQETQYF. The rearrangement links TRBV5-4 to TRBJ2-5; no firm D call. In germline, CDR1 is SGHNT, CDR2 YYREEE (reference sequence). The CDR3 length is 14 residues. Trimming removed 2 bases from V and 2 bases from J, with 10 bases in between.